Below are 7 T cell receptor beta chains sequenced from a single sample in a study of persistence of HIV-infected CD4 T cells. This was the immunoSEQ version 4 assay in survey mode. Sequenced by immunoSEQ multiplex PCR; TCRdb stores in-frame clones only, minus some. The sample has tens of thousands of clones; under 80% are singletons. The stimulus was an HIV-1 Gag 15-mer peptide pool, about 1 ug/peptide/mL. Sorting selected CD4+ T cells upregulating both CD40 ligand and CD69. No antigen has been assigned to these receptors. Sample: CD4+ T cells sorted from PBMCs after approximately 19-hour stimulation, taken from a patient who received antiretroviral therapy. These receptor sequences come from an adult man with HIV who was CMV-seropositive.

The rearrangement uses TRBV19 and TRBJ2-1, with 10 nucleotides matching TRBD1. Germline V gives CDR1 LNHDA, CDR2 SQIVND (reference sequence). The trim removed 7 bases at V and 9 bases at J, leaving 6 bases unmatched. The CDR3 totals 13 residues. The DNA of the CDR3 is TGTGCCAGTACTACGACAGGGGGCTTTGAGCAGTTCTTC. Its protein is CASTTTGGFEQFF.

The CDR3 nucleotides read TGTGCCAGCAGTGAAAGCTCGGGACATGGGACTCAGCCCCAGCATTTT. Protein product: CASSESSGHGTQPQHF. The rearrangement links TRBV6-1 to TRBJ1-5; possible D gene TRBD1, 6 bases. With 2 bases removed from V and 6 bases from J, the gap between germline ends came to 17 bases. The CDR3 contains 16 residues. The germline CDR1 and CDR2 sequences are MNHNS and SASEGT.

This sequence joins TRBV12-5 and TRBJ1-1; D is possibly TRBD1 (5 bases). V was cut by 5 bases and J by 1 base, with 20 bases left in between. This CDR3 has 17 amino acids. Germline values: CDR1 LGHNT, CDR2 FRNRAP. This CDR3 reads CASGPPTDGTTNTEAFF. The CDR3, as DNA: TGTGCTAGTGGTCCCCCGACCGACGGGACGACGAACACTGAAGCTTTCTTT.

The chain employs TRBV5-1 and TRBJ2-3; D is perhaps TRBD2 (6 bases). With 0 bases removed from V and 10 bases from J, the gap between germline ends came to 12 bases. The CDR3 runs to 13 residues. Per the germline V gene, CDR1 is SGHRS and CDR2 is YFSETQ. The CDR3 is CASSLVVLAAQYF. For the CDR3, the DNA is TGCGCCAGCAGCTTGGTGGTACTAGCTGCGCAGTATTTT. Together with reference TRBV5-1 and TRBJ2-3, the CDR3 gives the full variable domain: KAGVTQTPRYLIKTRGQQVTLSCSPISGHRSVSWYQQTPGQGLQFLFEYFSETQRNKGNFPGRFSGRQFSNSRSEMNVSTLELGDSALYLCASSLVVLAAQYFGPGTRLTVL.

J is TRBJ1-5 and V is TRBV5-1; tentatively, D is TRBD1 (5 bases). Germline V CDR1 and CDR2: SGHRS, YFSETQ. V was pared by 0 bases and J by 1 base, with 8 bases between. CDR3 length equals 15 residues. The CDR3 nucleotides read TGCGCCAGCAGCTTGGACGGGGGAAGCAATCAGCCCCAGCATTTT. This codes for CASSLDGGSNQPQHF.

The chain is built from TRBV7-2 and TRBJ1-6, with a weak D call TRBD1 (6 bases). Germline CDR1 reads SGHTA; CDR2 reads FQGNSA. The CDR3 is made up of 15 amino acids. V lost 4 bases and J 9 bases, leaving 16 bases between the germline ends. The CDR3 nucleotides read TGTGCCAGCAGCTCGGAGGGGGGGCATGGTTCACCCCTCCACTTT. Protein product: CASSSEGGHGSPLHF.

This clone appeared a few times. The V and J genes are TRBV6-2 or TRBV6-3 and TRBJ2-7, with D possibly being TRBD2 (7 bases). The V and J ends lost 5 bases and 0 bases respectively, with 14 bases between them. CDR1 is MNHEY and CDR2 is SVGEGT in the germline V gene. The CDR3 contains 15 residues. The CDR3 loop reads CASSRVGGPSYEQYF. CDR3 in DNA: TGTGCCAGCAGTCGGGTCGGGGGGCCCTCCTACGAGCAGTACTTC.